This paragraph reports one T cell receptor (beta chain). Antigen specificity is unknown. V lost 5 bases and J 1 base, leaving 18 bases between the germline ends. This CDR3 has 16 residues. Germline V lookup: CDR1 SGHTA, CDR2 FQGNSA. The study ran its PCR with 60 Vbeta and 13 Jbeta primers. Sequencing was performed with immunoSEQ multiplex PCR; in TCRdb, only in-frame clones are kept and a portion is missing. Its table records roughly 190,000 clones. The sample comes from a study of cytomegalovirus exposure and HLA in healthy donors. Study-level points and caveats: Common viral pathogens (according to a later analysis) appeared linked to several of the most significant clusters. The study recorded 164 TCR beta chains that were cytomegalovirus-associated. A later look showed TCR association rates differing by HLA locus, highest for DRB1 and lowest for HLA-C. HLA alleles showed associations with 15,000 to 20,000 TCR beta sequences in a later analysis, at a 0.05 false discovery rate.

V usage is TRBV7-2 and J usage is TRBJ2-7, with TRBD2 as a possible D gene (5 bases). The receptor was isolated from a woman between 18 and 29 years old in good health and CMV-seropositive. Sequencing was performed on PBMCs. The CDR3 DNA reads TGTGCCAGCAGCCCCCATATCCGGGGTAGTTCCTACGAGCAGTACTTC. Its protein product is CASSPHIRGSSYEQYF.